Given below is one T cell receptor beta chain in context. What this receptor recognizes is not known. This is likely a read error, given that the CDR3 carries no conserved phenylalanine or tryptophan at its end. Using a constant-region primer and ProtoScript II reverse transcriptase, TCRbeta-specific cDNA was reverse-transcribed from around 500 ng total RNA. TCRbeta libraries were built with three nested multiplex PCR rounds, a slightly modified ARM-PCR procedure. Each of the first two PCR rounds ran for about 11 cycles using multiplex TRBV1-TRBV30 forward primers together with a Cbeta reverse primer. A final 25-cycle PCR with Deep VentR polymerase added sample barcodes and Illumina adapters. Before sequencing, amplicons of 200-500 bp were purified from gel using a QIAquick gel extraction kit. An Illumina HiSeq 2500 was used to sequence the TCRbeta amplicons with 250-bp paired-end reads. Under the source paper's analysis protocol: Trimmomatic v0.33 was used to quality-trim the reads, and FLASH v1.2.11 was used to merge paired reads so that full CDR3 sequences could be recovered. MiGEC v1.2.1b assigned V, D and J germline segments to the rearranged TCRbeta sequences. VDJtools v1.0.0 computed clonotype statistics and Shannon-Wiener diversity indices. Except for diversity analysis, only the 250 most abundant clonotypes of each sample were used in subsequent analyses to reduce sampling bias. TCRdb cleaned the public reads at Q25 with fastp, built clones with MiXCR and kept in-frame beta chains. Duplicate CDR3 protein sequences are folded into a single record with the most common DNA and genes. The V and J calls and clone size are TCRdb's, not the authors'. This sample comprises 90,000 to 140,000 distinct CDR3 sequences, around 83% of them detected only once. The top ten clonotypes cover more than 15% of the sample.

Without any cell sorting, total RNA and DNA were co-extracted from about 20-30 mg of bulk tissue using the AllPrep DNA/RNA mini kit. Between November 2015 and early 2016, about 5 patients in China with histopathologically diagnosed primary liver carcinoma had their tumors surgically resected. At the time of sampling, the patients had chronic HBV infection and had not received any treatment. Each tumor was sampled at five spatially separated regions: the tumor centre plus the superior, inferior, left-lateral and right-lateral poles. Histological examination found more than 75% viable tumor cells in every tumor sample. Pieces of fresh tumor and adjacent tissue were cut in half, with one half kept in RNAlater at -80 degrees C and the other half sent for histology. The CDR3 is 13 amino acids long, termini counted. The sequence is cut down to CDR3 DNA, 39 bases in frame from base 1. The junction carries 13 bases between V and J, which are trimmed by 6 bases and 7 bases respectively.

The sample is drawn from a study of tumor-infiltrating lymphocytes in primary liver carcinoma (dated by TCRdb to about 2017). About the full investigation: The five patients, three men and two women aged 30 to 69 years, had hepatocellular carcinoma (four) or combined HCC and intrahepatic cholangiocarcinoma (one). The study combined TCRbeta repertoire sequencing, expression microarrays and whole-exome sequencing across five regions of each liver tumor, with adjacent normal tissue and blood. The tumors of the five patients were staged as T1-T3 N0M0, with maximum diameters ranging from roughly 4 to 10 cm. Each sample produced roughly 3.5 to 8 million productive TCRbeta reads, and read depth showed no significant difference between tissue types. Reproducibility between technical replicate repertoires was high, with correlation coefficients above 0.98 and mean shared-clone rates around 0.88. A total of 35 or so specimens from 5 patients went through TCRbeta repertoire sequencing, namely 25 tumor regions, 5 adjacent noncancerous liver tissues and 5 peripheral blood samples. The roughly 27 tumor region samples were profiled with Agilent mRNA microarrays so that TCRbeta repertoire diversity could be related to the local molecular phenotype. Results the study describes overall, beyond this receptor: Repertoire overlap was higher between tumor regions (mean roughly 35%) than tumor-adjacent (17%) or tumor-blood (14%) pairs, consistent with antigen-driven expansion. Only a few patients were included in the study, and the authors note that the findings should be validated in a larger study. Bulk unsorted samples precluded comparing CD4+ and CD8+ T cell repertoires. Compared with blood, tumors had a significantly larger share of the repertoire taken up by the top 250 clones (p = 0.039). Only the TCR beta chain was sequenced, which likely underestimates true repertoire diversity because unpaired alpha chains were not captured. Only roughly 7-24% of top clones appeared in all five regions of a tumor, which suggests that tumor-infiltrating T cells are spatially heterogeneous.

The clonotype was recovered from a man aged 40-55 years with primary liver carcinoma and hepatitis B virus infection. Sequencing input: liver tumor tissue from sampling region 3. The cell subset or site label, read with the paper, signifies: tumor region T3, left-lateral pole. The V gene is TRBV12-3 or TRBV12-4 and the J gene is TRBJ1-5, with the D gene not confidently named. The CDR3: CASSLIDEQPQHI. The nucleotide sequence is given as TGTGCCAGCAGCCTCATAGACGAACAGCCCCAGCATATT.